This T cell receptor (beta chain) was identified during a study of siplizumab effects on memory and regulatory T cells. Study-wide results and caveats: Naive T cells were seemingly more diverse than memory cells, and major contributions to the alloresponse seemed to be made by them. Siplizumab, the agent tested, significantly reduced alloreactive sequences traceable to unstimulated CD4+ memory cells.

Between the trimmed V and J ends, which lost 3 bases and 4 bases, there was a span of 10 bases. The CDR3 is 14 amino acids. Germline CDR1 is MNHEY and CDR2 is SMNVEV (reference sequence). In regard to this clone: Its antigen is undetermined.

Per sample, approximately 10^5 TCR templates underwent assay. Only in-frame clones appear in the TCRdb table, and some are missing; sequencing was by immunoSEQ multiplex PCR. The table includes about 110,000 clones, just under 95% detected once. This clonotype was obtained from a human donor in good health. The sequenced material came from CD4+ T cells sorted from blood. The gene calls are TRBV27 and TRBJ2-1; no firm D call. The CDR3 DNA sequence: TGTGCCAGCAGTTTCCGTCTGGAATACAATGAGCAGTTCTTC. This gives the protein CASSFRLEYNEQFF.